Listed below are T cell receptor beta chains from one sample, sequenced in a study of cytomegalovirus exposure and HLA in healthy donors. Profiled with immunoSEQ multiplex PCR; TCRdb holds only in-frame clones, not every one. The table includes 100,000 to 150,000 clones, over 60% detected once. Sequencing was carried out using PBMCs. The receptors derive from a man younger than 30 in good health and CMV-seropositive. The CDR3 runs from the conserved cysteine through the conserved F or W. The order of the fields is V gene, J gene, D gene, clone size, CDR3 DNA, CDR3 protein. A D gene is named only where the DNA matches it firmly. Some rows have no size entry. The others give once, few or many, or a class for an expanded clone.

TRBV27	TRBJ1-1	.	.	TGTGCCAGCAGTTTAAGACTGGAGGGTGACACTGAAGCTTTCTTT	CASSLRLEGDTEAFF
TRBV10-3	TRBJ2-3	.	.	TGTGCCATCCCCACGGACAACACAGATACGCAGTATTTT	CAIPTDNTDTQYF
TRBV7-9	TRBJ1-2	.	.	TGTGCCAGCAGCTTAGTTTTTCAGGGGTTCTATGGCTACACCTTC	CASSLVFQGFYGYTF
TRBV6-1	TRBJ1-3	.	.	TGTGCCAGCAGTGAAATCGGGTGGCTCTCTGGAAACACCATATATTTT	CASSEIGWLSGNTIYF
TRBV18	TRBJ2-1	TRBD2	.	TGTGCCAGCTCCCACAGCGGGAGTTTCGATGAGCAGTTCTTC	CASSHSGSFDEQFF
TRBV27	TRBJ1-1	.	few	TGTGCCAGCAGTGTCGGGGGGGACACTGAAGCTTTCTTT	CASSVGGDTEAFF
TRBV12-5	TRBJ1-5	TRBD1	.	TGTGCTAGTGGCCCAGACGGGACAGGACTCTATAGCAATCAGCCCCAGCATTTT	CASGPDGTGLYSNQPQHF
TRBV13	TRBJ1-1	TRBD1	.	TGTGCCAGCAGCTCGACAGGGAAAGGGAACACTGAAGCTTTCTTT	CASSSTGKGNTEAFF
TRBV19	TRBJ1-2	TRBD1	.	TGTGCCAGTTCGACAGGGTTAGGCGGCTACACCTTC	CASSTGLGGYTF
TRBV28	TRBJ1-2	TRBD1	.	TGTGCCAGCAGTTTGGCAGGGGGCGCCGGTGGCTACACCTTC	CASSLAGGAGGYTF
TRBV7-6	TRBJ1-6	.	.	TGTGCCAGCAGCGCCAGGGTCTCCTATAATTCACCCCTCCACTTT	CASSARVSYNSPLHF
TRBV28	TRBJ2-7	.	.	TGTGCCAGCAGTCCTTGGGCCGCCGCCTACGAGCAGTACTTC	CASSPWAAAYEQYF
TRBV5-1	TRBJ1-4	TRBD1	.	TGCGCCAGCAGCTTTAGGGGACAGGGTTTCGAAAAACTGTTTTTT	CASSFRGQGFEKLFF
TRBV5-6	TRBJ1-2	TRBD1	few	TGTGCCAGCAGCTTGGCCGTTTCAGGGGGCTTCTATGGCTACACCTTC	CASSLAVSGGFYGYTF
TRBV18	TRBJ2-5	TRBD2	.	TGTGCCAGCTCACCAGTTTTCAGCGGGGGGATTTCTCAAGAGACCCAGTACTTC	CASSPVFSGGISQETQYF
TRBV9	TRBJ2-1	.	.	TGTGCCAGCAGCGAGGTGGGCAGGGGTACGGATATGAATGACAATGAGCAGTTCTTC	CASSEVGRGTDMNDNEQFF
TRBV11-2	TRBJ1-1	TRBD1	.	TGTGCCAGCAGCCAAGGACAGGGGAACACTGAAGCTTTCTTT	CASSQGQGNTEAFF
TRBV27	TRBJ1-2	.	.	TGTGCCAGCAGTTTATGGGCCGACAGGCTCTATGGCTACACCTTC	CASSLWADRLYGYTF
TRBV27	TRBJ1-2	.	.	TGTGCCAGCAGTACGAGACCAACAGGGAACTATGGCTACACCTTC	CASSTRPTGNYGYTF
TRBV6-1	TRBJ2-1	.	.	TGTGCCAGCAGTGAAATTCGAGACAGACCCTTGTGGAATGAGCAGTTCTTC	CASSEIRDRPLWNEQFF
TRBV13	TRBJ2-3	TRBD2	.	TGTGCCAGCAGTTATCCTAGCGGGAGTACAGATACGCAGTATTTT	CASSYPSGSTDTQYF
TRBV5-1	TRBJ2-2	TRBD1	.	TGCGCCAGCAGCCTAGGGACAGGGTCGGCCGGGGAGCTGTTTTTT	CASSLGTGSAGELFF
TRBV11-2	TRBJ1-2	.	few	TGTGCCAGCAGCTTAGCTGGGACTCAAGGCTACGCCTTC	CASSLAGTQGYAF
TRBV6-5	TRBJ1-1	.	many	TGTGCCAGCAGTCCGGGGGGACGTTCTGAAGCTTTCTTT	CASSPGGRSEAFF
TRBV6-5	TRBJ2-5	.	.	.	CASSSSSAGTQYF
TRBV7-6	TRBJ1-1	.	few	TGTGCCAGCAGCCCCGGGACGGATTGGGGGGACACTGAAGCTTTCTTT	CASSPGTDWGDTEAFF
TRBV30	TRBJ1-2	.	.	TGTGCCTGGAGTGCCGGGAACTATGGCTACACCTTC	CAWSAGNYGYTF
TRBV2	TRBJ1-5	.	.	TGTGCCAGCAGTGAATGGACTGGAGGGAATCAGCCCCAGCATTTT	CASSEWTGGNQPQHF
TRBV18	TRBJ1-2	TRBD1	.	TGTGCCAGCTCGGGACAGGGGGCCTCCTTGAGCTACACCTTC	CASSGQGASLSYTF
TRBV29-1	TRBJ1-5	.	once	TGCAGCGTTGATGAGGGTCGGGGTCAGCCCCAGCATTTT	CSVDEGRGQPQHF
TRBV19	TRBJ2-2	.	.	TGTGCCAGTAGTTCGACACGGCTCCTGGCCGCGAACACCGGGGAGCTGTTTTTT	CASSSTRLLAANTGELFF
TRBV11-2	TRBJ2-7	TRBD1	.	TGTGCCAGCAGCTCGGCCGGGACAGGGGAATCCTACGAGCAGTACTTC	CASSSAGTGESYEQYF